What follows are 18 T cell receptor beta chains derived from one specimen sequenced in a study of radiation and T cells in renal cell carcinoma. Time point reported: blood 2 weeks post-SBRT. Treatment of the sample: 15 Gy SBRT to primary tumor, nephrectomy 4 weeks later. TCRdb keeps only in-frame clones here, not all; method: immunoSEQ multiplex PCR. The data hold 70,000 to 80,000 clones, with 80% to 90% observed a single time. The specimen was blood, collected from a patient whose treatment included radiotherapy and nephrectomy. All receptors derive from a woman aged 50 to 65 with renal cell carcinoma.

This clone was seen just once. This rearrangement joins TRBV6-1 to TRBJ2-3; 9 nucleotides line up with TRBD2. The CDR3 is made up of 14 amino acids. V lost 8 bases to trimming and J lost 2 bases; unmatched junction nucleotides: 5. Germline CDR1 MNHNS, CDR2 SASEGT. The CDR3 spells CASHSGGHTDTQYF. DNA for the CDR3: TGTGCCAGCCACAGCGGGGGGCACACAGATACGCAGTATTTT.

V is TRBV28 and J is TRBJ1-6; perhaps TRBD1 as D (6 bases). Between the trimmed V and J ends, which lost 3 bases and 7 bases, there was a span of 25 bases. The CDR3 is made up of 19 amino acids. The germline gives CDR1 MDHEN, CDR2 SYDVKM. CDR3 DNA: TGTGCCAGCAGTTTTGCCCATTTTTCGACCGGGACAAGAAATTCACCCCTCCACTTT. Translated: CASSFAHFSTGTRNSPLHF.

This chain connects TRBV7-2 to TRBJ1-3; D gene ambiguous. Germline-derived CDR1 and CDR2 are SGHTA and FQGNSA. There are 18 residues in the CDR3. V was shortened by 2 bases and J by 4 bases, with 21 bases between the two germline ends. The CDR3 reads CASSLKYLSPLGGNTIYF. The DNA for the CDR3 is TGTGCCAGCAGCTTAAAATATCTATCGCCTCTCGGGGGAAACACCATATATTTT.

V and J are TRBV7-2 and TRBJ2-7; D is tentatively TRBD1 or TRBD2 (5 bases each). CDR3 length equals 15 residues. Per the germline V gene, CDR1 is SGHTA and CDR2 is FQGNSA. V lost 5 bases and J 12 bases, leaving 26 bases between the germline ends. The CDR3: CASSPGRSGTVPRYF. CDR3 DNA: TGTGCCAGCAGCCCAGGCCGCTCGGGGACGGTTCCTCGGTACTTC.

This chain connects TRBV4-1 to TRBJ1-1; D remains unclear. Germline V gene lookup returns CDR1 MGHRA and CDR2 YSYEKL. V was pared by 3 bases and J by 3 bases, with 8 bases between. The CDR3 consists of 13 residues. The CDR3 is CASSHPRDTEAFF. The CDR3 DNA reads TGCGCCAGCAGCCACCCCCGGGACACTGAAGCTTTCTTT.

This clone turned up a few times. The V gene is TRBV6-1, the J gene TRBJ1-1, with D uncertain. Germline-derived CDR1 and CDR2 are MNHNS and SASEGT. V gave up 4 bases and J gave up 2 bases, with 8 bases separating them. CDR3 length: 13 amino acids. In nucleotides, the CDR3 is TGTGCCAGCAGTGCTGTGACAAACACTGAAGCTTTCTTT. It translates to CASSAVTNTEAFF.

The genes are TRBV19 and TRBJ2-7; the D gene could be TRBD1 or TRBD2 (5 bases each). V lost 1 base, J lost 0 bases, and 10 bases lay in between. The CDR3 sequence is 15 residues long. Per the germline V gene, CDR1 is LNHDA and CDR2 is SQIVND (reference sequence). The CDR3 DNA reads as TGTGCCAGTAGTATAGCTGGTGGGGGCTCCTACGAGCAGTACTTC. This translates into CASSIAGGGSYEQYF. Full variable domain (missing parts from reference TRBV19 and TRBJ2-7): DGGITQSPKYLFRKEGQNVTLSCEQNLNHDAMYWYRQDPGQGLRLIYYSQIVNDFQKGDIAEGYSVSREKKESFPLTVTSAQKNPTAFYLCASSIAGGGSYEQYFGPGTRLTVT.

This sequence joins TRBV7-9 and TRBJ2-5, with 9 bases aligning to TRBD1. V trimming: 7 bases; J trimming: 7 bases; junction bases outside the gene matches: 7. Per the germline V gene, CDR1 is SEHNR and CDR2 is FQNEAQ (reference sequence). The CDR3 length is 13 residues. CDR3 region: CASIGTGTGTQYF. The CDR3 bases are TGTGCCAGCATCGGGACAGGGACGGGGACCCAGTACTTC.

This clone appeared once. The genes are TRBV4-3 and TRBJ1-1, with D unclear. Germline lookup yields CDR1 LGHNA and CDR2 YSLEER. V was cut by 4 bases and J by 1 base, with 13 bases left in between. This CDR3 spans 15 amino acids. The CDR3, as DNA: TGCGCCAGCAGCCCAGAGGCGGCCTCGAACACTGAAGCTTTCTTT. It encodes CASSPEAASNTEAFF.

The J gene is TRBJ2-7, the V gene TRBV19; TRBD1 matches at 7 bases. This CDR3 contains 14 residues. V lost 3 bases and J lost 4; bases outside the gene matches: 6. Germline CDR1 reads LNHDA; CDR2 reads SQIVND (reference sequence). Here the CDR3 DNA reads TGTGCCAGTAGTATTTGGGGACAGCCTTACGAGCAGTACTTC. Residues: CASSIWGQPYEQYF.

V gene TRBV10-3 combines with J gene TRBJ2-2; 10 positions match TRBD2. CDR1 and CDR2 from the germline V gene are ENHRY and SYGVKD. The CDR3 runs 17 residues. V trimming: 1 base; J trimming: 6 bases; junction bases outside the gene matches: 8. The CDR3 sequence is CAISELGAGGDAGELFF. CDR3 nucleotide sequence: TGTGCCATCAGTGAGTTGGGAGCGGGAGGGGATGCCGGGGAGCTGTTTTTT.

J is TRBJ1-1 and V is TRBV6-1; D is perhaps TRBD1 (6 bases). V shed 2 bases and J shed 4 bases, with 17 bases lying between them. Germline loops: CDR1 MNHNS, CDR2 SASEGT. The CDR3 extends over 16 amino acids. As DNA, the CDR3 is TGTGCCAGCAGTGAATGGTGGGGGGGCGCTTTCACTGAAGCTTTCTTT. Encoded protein: CASSEWWGGAFTEAFF.

The chain links TRBV7-6 to TRBJ1-5; 12 bases are shared with TRBD1. Trimming at V came to 5 bases and at J to 11 bases, leaving 7 bases not matched to a gene. Germline lookup yields CDR1 SGHVS and CDR2 FNYEAQ. The CDR3 runs to 14 residues. CDR3 coding DNA: TGTGCCAGCAGCATGGGACAGGGGGCAGAGGCCCAGCATTTT. As protein: CASSMGQGAEAQHF.

The chain has TRBV5-1 and TRBJ2-5, with D perhaps assigned TRBD1 or TRBD2 (5 bases each). The length of the CDR3 is 14 residues. V gave up 0 bases and J gave up 11 bases, with 17 bases separating them. CDR1 SGHRS and CDR2 YFSETQ come from the germline V gene. CDR3 sequence: CASSLGLDPREQYF. CDR3 nucleotides: TGCGCCAGCAGCTTGGGTTTGGACCCCAGGGAGCAGTACTTC.

The chain carries TRBV7-8 and TRBJ2-7; D perhaps matches TRBD1 (5 bases). The ends were cut back, 3 bases at V and 11 bases at J, with 17 bases in the middle. Germline assignment: CDR1 SGHVS and CDR2 FQNEAQ. The CDR3 is made up of 13 amino acids. CDR3 sequence: CASSFDSQLGEYF. The CDR3, as DNA: TGTGCCAGCAGCTTCGACAGCCAGCTAGGGGAGTACTTC.

The chain carries TRBV28 and TRBJ1-2; 8 bases fit TRBD1. From germline, CDR1 is MDHEN and CDR2 SYDVKM. With V trimmed by 3 bases and J by 4 bases, 7 bases remained unmatched. The CDR3 sequence is 15 residues long. The CDR3 reads CASSFGDRLIYGYTF. The CDR3 DNA follows: TGTGCCAGCAGTTTTGGGGACAGGCTTATCTATGGCTACACCTTC.

This chain connects TRBV19 to TRBJ1-2; no clear D. The CDR3 covers 12 residues. Per germline, CDR1 LNHDA and CDR2 SQIVND (reference sequence). V lost 6 bases, J lost 4 bases, and 9 bases lay in between. This chain's CDR3 is CASREGLYGYTF. In DNA, the CDR3 is TGTGCCAGTAGAGAGGGCCTCTATGGCTACACCTTC.

The gene calls are TRBV7-2 and TRBJ2-1; D is possibly TRBD1 (5 bases). This CDR3 is 15 amino acids long. V dropped 2 bases and J dropped 1 base, with 9 bases sitting between them. The germline V gene has CDR1 SGHTA and CDR2 FQGNSA. The CDR3 coding sequence is TGTGCCAGCAGCTTAAAAGGGGCGTCCTACAATGAGCAGTTCTTC. Translated: CASSLKGASYNEQFF.